These 21 T cell receptor beta chains came from one sample sequenced in a study of cytomegalovirus exposure and HLA in healthy donors. A multiplex PCR was run with 60 Vbeta primers and 13 Jbeta primers. Clones were read by immunoSEQ multiplex PCR, and TCRdb kept only the in-frame ones, dropping some. This table has roughly 180,000 clones, around 80% appearing once. Sequenced material: PBMCs. These TCRs come from a man under 40 in good health and CMV-seropositive.

The chain uses TRBV28 and TRBJ1-2; the D is unclear. The germline CDR1 and CDR2 sequences are MDHEN and SYDVKM. The CDR3 covers 12 residues. With 6 bases removed from V and 5 bases from J, the gap between germline ends came to 10 bases. The chain's CDR3 is CASRADLYGYTF. Written as DNA, the CDR3 is TGTGCCAGCAGGGCAGATCTTTATGGCTACACCTTC.

This clone came up a few times. This chain uses TRBV15 with TRBJ2-5, with 9 bases aligning to TRBD1. TRBJ2-7 explains the end of the DNA better; the J call may be wrong. CDR1 and CDR2 (germline): LNHNV, YYDKDF (reference sequence). CDR3 length: 15 amino acids. Written as DNA, the CDR3 is TGTGCCACCAGTACCGATGGACAGGGGAATAGCGAGCAGTACTTC. This translates into CATSTDGQGNSEQYF.

V gene TRBV27 combines with J gene TRBJ1-1; the D is unclear. Per the germline V gene, CDR1 is MNHEY and CDR2 is SMNVEV (reference sequence). There are 14 residues in the CDR3. Trimming left V 4 bases short and J 0 bases short, with 9 bases between. CDR3 protein: CASSWGGMNTEAFF. The CDR3 coding sequence is TGTGCCAGCAGTTGGGGAGGGATGAACACTGAAGCTTTCTTT.

This chain uses TRBV5-1 with TRBJ1-2; 7 bases match TRBD1. The germline V gene encodes CDR1 SGHRS and CDR2 YFSETQ. Unmatched junction bases numbered 17, after V lost 4 bases and J lost 2 bases. This CDR3 contains 18 residues. CDR3 residues: CASSDPTRRQGLNYGYTF. The CDR3 DNA reads as TGCGCCAGCAGCGATCCTACACGTAGACAGGGCCTCAACTATGGCTACACCTTC.

V and J are TRBV28 and TRBJ2-1; D not resolved. The CDR3 has 16 residues. The germline V gene has CDR1 MDHEN and CDR2 SYDVKM. V was cut by 8 bases and J by 4 bases, with 21 bases left in between. CDR3 in amino acids: CASQTAILSLYNEQFF. The CDR3 DNA reads TGTGCCAGCCAAACTGCCATCCTATCCCTGTACAATGAGCAGTTCTTC.

This rearrangement joins TRBV29-1 to TRBJ1-1, with 11 bases identical to TRBD1. The CDR3 is made up of 15 amino acids. Germline CDR1 reads SQVTM; CDR2 reads ANQGSEA. With 7 bases clipped from V and 5 bases from J, the junction kept 12 bases outside the gene matches. CDR3 DNA: TGCAGCGCCGGACAGGGGGCCGGTTGGGGGACTGAAGCTTTCTTT. This sequence encodes CSAGQGAGWGTEAFF.

V usage is TRBV9 and J usage is TRBJ2-3; 13 bases align to TRBD2. V shed 3 bases and J 0 bases; nucleotides not matched to a gene: 10. The CDR3 covers 19 residues. The germline V gene has CDR1 SGDLS and CDR2 YYNGEE. The CDR3 nucleotides are TGTGCCAGCAGCGCGGGGCCGGGACTAGCGGGGCCTAGCACAGATACGCAGTATTTT. The encoded protein is CASSAGPGLAGPSTDTQYF.

This rearrangement joins TRBV19 to TRBJ2-2; 9 bases agree with TRBD1. Germline V CDR1 and CDR2: LNHDA, SQIVND (reference sequence). V gave up 6 bases and J gave up 6 bases; unmatched junction bases: 14. The CDR3 spans 17 residues. CDR3 DNA: TGTGCCAGTAGGACCCGGGACAGGGTCCGATCCTCCGGGGAGCTGTTTTTT. This sequence encodes CASRTRDRVRSSGELFF.

V and J are TRBV4-3 and TRBJ2-1, with TRBD1 as a possible D gene (6 bases). From germline, CDR1 is LGHNA and CDR2 YSLEER. This CDR3 spans 11 amino acids. V was trimmed by 5 bases and J by 8 bases, leaving 7 bases between them. CDR3 nucleotide sequence: TGCGCCAGCAGCAAGGGGGATGAGCAGTTCTTC. Translated, it gives CASSKGDEQFF.

This rearrangement joins TRBV9 to TRBJ1-2, with unresolved D. The CDR3 has 13 residues. V lost 0 bases to trimming and J lost 2 bases, with 5 bases between them. CDR1 and CDR2 (germline): SGDLS, YYNGEE. The CDR3 DNA follows: TGTGCCAGCAGCGTAGCGCAGAACTATGGCTACACCTTC. Translation gives CASSVAQNYGYTF.

The chain joins TRBV5-1 to TRBJ1-2, with unresolved D. The CDR3 has 13 amino acids. V lost 7 bases and J 4 bases, leaving 14 bases between the germline ends. CDR1 is SGHRS, CDR2 YFSETQ, per germline. The CDR3 region is CASGYSGVYGYTF. The CDR3 DNA sequence: TGCGCCAGCGGATACAGCGGGGTCTATGGCTACACCTTC. Full variable domain (remainder filled in from reference TRBV5-1 and TRBJ1-2): KAGVTQTPRYLIKTRGQQVTLSCSPISGHRSVSWYQQTPGQGLQFLFEYFSETQRNKGNFPGRFSGRQFSNSRSEMNVSTLELGDSALYLCASGYSGVYGYTFGSGTRLTVV.

This sequence joins TRBV16 and TRBJ1-3; D call uncertain. CDR1 and CDR2 (germline): KGHSY, FQNENV. This CDR3 has 15 amino acids. Trimming removed 1 base at V and 4 bases at J, with 11 bases between. This CDR3 reads CASSQWANTGNTIYF. DNA of the CDR3: TGTGCCAGCAGCCAATGGGCGAACACCGGAAACACCATATATTTT. Variable domain in full (rest from reference TRBV16 and TRBJ1-3): GEEVAQTPKHLVRGEGQKAKLYCAPIKGHSYVFWYQQVLKNEFKFLISFQNENVFDETGMPKERFSAKCLPNSPCSLEIQATKLEDSAVYFCASSQWANTGNTIYFGEGSWLTVV.

V usage is TRBV5-1 and J usage is TRBJ1-1; D is unresolved. V shed 5 bases and J shed 1 base, with 15 bases lying between them. CDR1 SGHRS and CDR2 YFSETQ come from the germline V gene. The CDR3 extends over 15 amino acids. This CDR3 reads CASSPPRGQNTEAFF. The CDR3 nucleotides read TGCGCCAGCAGTCCTCCAAGAGGGCAGAACACTGAAGCTTTCTTT.

The rearrangement uses TRBV5-8 and TRBJ2-7; 11 nucleotides align to TRBD2. V lost 4 bases and J lost 4; bases outside the gene matches: 16. Germline assignment: CDR1 SGHTS and CDR2 YDEGEE. This CDR3 has 18 residues. This chain's CDR3 is CASSLTRPGLAVPYEQYF. The DNA for the CDR3 is TGTGCCAGCAGCCTGACGCGTCCGGGACTAGCGGTACCGTACGAGCAGTACTTC.

This clone was seen more than once but under ten times. V and J are TRBV5-1 and TRBJ2-5; weak D call: TRBD2 (6 bases). The CDR3 runs to 15 residues. V lost 4 bases, J lost 5 bases, and 18 bases lay in between. Germline CDR1 reads SGHRS; CDR2 reads YFSETQ. CDR3 loop: CASSPTAGRWETQYF. Here the CDR3 DNA reads TGCGCCAGCAGCCCTACGGCGGGAAGATGGGAGACCCAGTACTTC.

The table lists this clone with a count of one. The chain carries TRBV11-3 and TRBJ2-7, with D unclear. Trimming took 1 base from V and 1 from J, leaving 2 bases between them. CDR1 and CDR2 from the germline V gene are SGHNT and YENEEA. The CDR3 consists of 12 residues. The CDR3 region has the DNA TGTGCCAGCAGCTTAGTATCCTACGAGCAGTACTTC. It encodes CASSLVSYEQYF.

The J gene is TRBJ2-7, the V gene TRBV29-1, with TRBD1 matching 7 bases. J gave up 1 base and V 4 bases, and 4 bases lay outside the gene matches. There are 13 residues in the CDR3. CDR1 and CDR2 (germline): SQVTM, ANQGSEA. DNA of the CDR3: TGCAGCGTTGTCCGGGACAGATCCTACGAGCAGTACTTC. Its protein product is CSVVRDRSYEQYF.

The chain combines TRBV2 with TRBJ2-5, with 7 nucleotides matching TRBD2. With 5 bases clipped from V and 3 bases from J, the junction kept 12 bases outside the gene matches. Looked up from germline, CDR1 is SNHLY and CDR2 is FYNNEI. The CDR3 runs 16 residues. The DNA of the CDR3 is TGTGCCAGCAGTTCCCCAAGGACCGGGGGGAAAGAGACCCAGTACTTC. Its protein product is CASSSPRTGGKETQYF.

This clone was counted once. V is TRBV18 and J is TRBJ2-5; 10 nucleotides agree with TRBD2. Germline trimming cut 3 bases from V and 5 bases from J; bases unmatched to any gene: 9. The CDR3 sequence is 16 residues long. Germline V gives CDR1 KGHSH, CDR2 LQKENI. The CDR3 bases are TGTGCCAGCTCACCTGGTAGCGGGAGGATGGGGGAGACCCAGTACTTC. This codes for CASSPGSGRMGETQYF.

This chain links TRBV5-4 with TRBJ2-3; D is perhaps TRBD1 (5 bases). Trimming took off 4 bases at V and 1 base at J, with 13 bases between the two ends. The germline V gene encodes CDR1 SGHNT and CDR2 YYREEE (reference sequence). The CDR3 is 15 amino acids. This CDR3 reads CASSRRVGGTDTQYF. Written as DNA, the CDR3 is TGTGCCAGCAGCCGGCGAGTAGGGGGCACAGATACGCAGTATTTT.

The count of this clone is one. This sequence joins TRBV6-1 and TRBJ2-7, with 7 nucleotides matching TRBD1. Germline lookup yields CDR1 MNHNS and CDR2 SASEGT. This CDR3 has 14 amino acids. V lost 5 bases and J lost 7; bases outside the gene matches: 11. DNA for the CDR3: TGTGCCAGCAGTCCAGCACAGGGGCCGTCGGAGCAGTACTTC. This gives the protein CASSPAQGPSEQYF.